One sample yielded the 5 T cell receptor beta chains listed below, sequenced in a study of blood T cell repertoires in COVID-19. Generated by immunoSEQ multiplex PCR, the TCRdb table keeps only in-frame clones and is missing some. The data hold approximately 170,000 clones, with about four fifths observed a single time. Sequenced input: peripheral blood. These receptors all stem from a woman aged 80 or over with COVID-19, enrolled during active disease.

This clone showed up just a few times. The chain joins TRBV18 to TRBJ2-2, with a possible D match to TRBD1 (5 bases). Per the germline V gene, CDR1 is KGHSH and CDR2 is LQKENI. V lost 5 bases and J lost 4, with 17 bases in between. CDR3 length equals 16 residues. CDR3 coding DNA: TGTGCCAGCTCATCCGCCCCGACAGCCACCACCGGGGAGCTGTTTTTT. It specifies CASSSAPTATTGELFF.

The V gene is TRBV5-6, the J gene TRBJ1-3, with a possible D match to TRBD1 (5 bases). CDR1 is SGHDT, CDR2 YYEEEE, per germline. V lost 5 bases, J lost 2 bases, and 14 bases lay in between. The CDR3 spans 15 residues. The CDR3 protein is CASSRTSIPGNTIYF. The CDR3 nucleotides read TGTGCCAGCAGTCGGACATCAATTCCTGGAAACACCATATATTTT.

The chain uses TRBV7-2 and TRBJ2-7; D is perhaps TRBD1 (5 bases). There are 13 residues in the CDR3. Trimming removed 2 bases at V and 7 bases at J, with 12 bases between. Germline V gene sequence: CDR1 SGHTA, CDR2 FQGNSA. The CDR3 DNA is TGTGCCAGCAGCTTATCAGGGTCCGGAGAGCAGTACTTC. Amino acids: CASSLSGSGEQYF.

The chain has TRBV28 and TRBJ2-3, with 9 bases lining up with TRBD2. Germline assignment: CDR1 MDHEN and CDR2 SYDVKM. V lost 6 bases, J lost 3 bases, and 4 bases stayed unmatched. The CDR3 is made up of 14 amino acids. CDR3 DNA: TGTGCCAGCAGAGGTAGCGGGAGAACAGATACGCAGTATTTT. It specifies CASRGSGRTDTQYF.

J is TRBJ2-2 and V is TRBV29-1; D might be TRBD2 (5 bases). Germline V gene lookup returns CDR1 SQVTM and CDR2 ANQGSEA. This CDR3 has 12 amino acids. The ends were cut back, 7 bases at V and 5 bases at J, with 11 bases in the middle. The CDR3 DNA reads as TGCAGCGCCCGGACGGGGACCGGGGAGCTGTTTTTT. Protein product: CSARTGTGELFF.